This is a list of T cell receptor beta chains from one sample in a study of identical twins. TCRdb used MiXCR to reprocess the 5' RACE reads, holding one entry per CDR3 protein. The repertoire includes about 900,000 distinct CDR3 sequences, approximately 13% of them detected once, and around 1.5% sits in the top ten. This sample also belongs to another study, concerning yellow fever vaccine responses in identical twins.

Sequencing input: PBMCs. The receptors originated from a young woman in good health. CDR3s include the opening cysteine and the closing phenylalanine or tryptophan.

V	J	CDR3
TRBV20-1	TRBJ2-7	CSANPQGHSYEQYF
TRBV20-1	TRBJ1-6	CSARFLGLGENSPLHF
TRBV3-1	TRBJ2-3	CASSPLIPDTQYF
TRBV4-1	TRBJ2-1	CASSQARTRNEQFF
TRBV29-1	TRBJ2-1	CSVERGYSYNEQFF
TRBV29-1	TRBJ2-7	CSVRGTLTYEQYF
TRBV7-9	TRBJ2-1	CASSPLSGAPYNEQFF
TRBV7-3	TRBJ2-1	CASSLTSSGGTYNEQFF
TRBV20-1	TRBJ1-5	CSASPGQGGQPQHF
TRBV20-1	TRBJ1-1	CSARAGENTEAFF
TRBV9	TRBJ2-3	CASSVGLQGSTDTQYF
TRBV15	TRBJ2-1	CATSRVRDPQIF
TRBV5-1	TRBJ1-1	CASSAEQVADTEAFF
TRBV5-5	TRBJ2-2	CASSLVGTTGIKAGELFF
TRBV18	TRBJ2-6	CASSPNVTYSGANVLTF
TRBV11-1	TRBJ2-5	CASSKALLGYQELTETQYF
TRBV29-1	TRBJ2-3	CSGTDRGTVTQYF
TRBV5-1	TRBJ2-5	CASSPVFSSGPGLETQYF
TRBV29-1	TRBJ2-7	CSVEVGQGRYEQYF
TRBV25-1	TRBJ2-1	CASSEQGYEQFF
TRBV25-1	TRBJ2-4	CASSGWASKNIQYF
TRBV20-1	TRBJ2-4	CSASPGQSLAKNIQYF
TRBV29-1	TRBJ2-1	CSMTSGSSYNEQFF
TRBV12-3/TRBV12-4	TRBJ2-1	CASSTRGEIRVNEQFF
TRBV3-1	TRBJ2-1	CASSHAGIYNEQFF
TRBV19	TRBJ2-3	CASSPRVLAGLRGADTQYF
TRBV19	TRBJ1-4	CASRDRRTNEKLFF
TRBV28	TRBJ1-6	CASTFYRETYSPLHF
TRBV21-1	TRBJ2-1	CASSKGRTCYNEQFF
TRBV28	TRBJ2-6	CACSPTVSGANVLTF